A single sample gave rise to the 31 T cell receptor beta chains below, sequenced in a study of control samples from healthy donors and cancer patients. Profiled with immunoSEQ multiplex PCR; TCRdb holds only in-frame clones, not every one. This table has about 79,000 clones, 93% appearing once. Sequencing used PBMCs. These receptors came from a woman in her thirties or forties with lung cancer.

This chain connects TRBV27 to TRBJ1-1; D uncertain. V lost 3 bases and J lost 7, with 12 bases in between. The CDR3 has 13 amino acids. Germline V gives CDR1 MNHEY, CDR2 SMNVEV (reference sequence). CDR3 sequence reads: CASSFGGRSEAFF. The CDR3 DNA is TGTGCCAGCAGTTTTGGCGGACGGAGTGAAGCTTTCTTT.

The chain links TRBV6-5 to TRBJ2-3; weak D call: TRBD2 (6 bases). The CDR3 covers 14 residues. Trimming stripped 7 bases from V and 3 bases from J, with 14 bases between. Per the germline V gene, CDR1 is MNHEY and CDR2 is SVGAGI. The CDR3 protein is CASNGRGTTDTQYF. In DNA form, the CDR3 reads TGTGCCAGCAACGGGCGGGGAACTACAGATACGCAGTATTTT.

The V call is TRBV7-9, the J call TRBJ2-7, with D maybe TRBD1 (6 bases). This CDR3 region has 14 residues. V was shortened by 4 bases and J by 3 bases, with 13 bases between the two germline ends. Germline CDR1 and CDR2: SEHNR and FQNEAQ (reference sequence). CDR3 nucleotides: TGTGCCAGCAGCTCACAGGGAGAACTCTACGAGCAGTACTTC. Translation gives CASSSQGELYEQYF.

The V and J genes are TRBV11-2 and TRBJ2-5; a weak D match, TRBD2 (5 bases). Germline V gene lookup returns CDR1 SGHAT and CDR2 FQNNGV. Trimming took 5 bases from V and 9 from J, leaving 22 bases between them. CDR3 size: 15 residues. The CDR3 loop is CASSLHGSNLTAQYF. The CDR3 nucleotides read TGTGCCAGCAGCCTACATGGGAGTAACCTGACGGCCCAGTACTTC.

The chain uses TRBV6-5 and TRBJ1-4, with D possibly TRBD1 on 5 matching bases. CDR1 MNHEY and CDR2 SVGAGI come from the germline V gene. The CDR3 length is 14 residues. Trimming removed 10 bases from V and 7 bases from J, with 19 bases in between. DNA of the CDR3: TGTGCCACCTTCTCCGGGGCTGAAGGTGAAAAACTGTTTTTT. This encodes CATFSGAEGEKLFF.

J is TRBJ2-5 and V is TRBV3-1 (or the pseudogene TRBV3-2); 9 bases align to TRBD2. CDR3 length equals 16 residues. V was clipped by 3 bases and J by 4 bases; unmatched bases: 9. CDR1 is LGHDT and CDR2 is YNNKEL in the germline V gene (reference sequence). CDR3 in amino acids: CASSQGRGGIGETQYF. CDR3 in DNA: TGTGCCAGCAGCCAGGGGCGGGGGGGCATTGGAGAGACCCAGTACTTC.

The chain combines TRBV19 with TRBJ2-7; no reliable D call. CDR3 length equals 12 residues. CDR1 is LNHDA and CDR2 is SQIVND in the germline V gene (reference sequence). Trimming took 6 bases from V and 3 from J, leaving 9 bases between them. Here the CDR3 reads CASRNQGYEQYF. CDR3 DNA: TGTGCCAGTAGGAATCAAGGCTACGAGCAGTACTTC.

The rearrangement links TRBV7-9 to TRBJ1-2, with 7 positions matching TRBD1. The CDR3 is 13 residues long. The germline V gene encodes CDR1 SEHNR and CDR2 FQNEAQ (reference sequence). V lost 5 bases to trimming and J lost 8 bases; unmatched junction nucleotides: 8. The CDR3 is CASSRGTAGGYTF. DNA for the CDR3: TGTGCCAGCAGCCGAGGGACAGCGGGGGGCTACACCTTC. Supplemented by reference TRBV7-9 and TRBJ1-2, the full variable domain reads DTGVSQNPRHKITKRGQNVTFRCDPISEHNRLYWYRQTLGQGPEFLTYFQNEAQLEKSRLLSDRFSAERPKGSFSTLEIQRTEQGDSAMYLCASSRGTAGGYTFGSGTRLTVV.

The chain joins TRBV6-5 to TRBJ2-1; TRBD1 agrees at 8 bases. This CDR3 has 13 residues. Germline values: CDR1 MNHEY, CDR2 SVGAGI. Losses at the gene ends were 8 bases for V and 7 bases for J; bases not matched to a gene: 7. CDR3 loop: CASARTGRNEQFF. CDR3 nucleotides: TGTGCCAGCGCGAGGACAGGGCGGAATGAGCAGTTCTTC.

The chain couples TRBV7-6 to TRBJ1-1; D ambiguous. CDR1 is SGHVS and CDR2 is FNYEAQ in the germline V gene. The CDR3 extends over 12 amino acids. V was pared by 1 base and J by 0 bases, with 0 bases between. The CDR3 nucleotides read TGTGCCAGCAGCTTAGTGAACACTGAAGCTTTCTTT. Its protein is CASSLVNTEAFF.

A remark on this clone: The sample carries other DNA sequences with the same CDR3. The chain uses TRBV7-9 and TRBJ1-2; D unclear. The CDR3 loop spans 15 amino acids. Trimming stripped 5 bases from V and 6 bases from J, with 19 bases between. Germline loops: CDR1 SEHNR, CDR2 FQNEAQ (reference sequence). The CDR3 bases are TGTGCCAGCAGCAAACGGACGGAATCTTCCGATGGCTACACCTTC. This sequence encodes CASSKRTESSDGYTF.

The V gene is TRBV6-5, the J gene TRBJ2-1; 8 bases agree with TRBD1. The ends lost 1 base at V and 7 bases at J; junction bases unmatched: 6. CDR1 is MNHEY and CDR2 is SVGAGI in the germline V gene. The CDR3 has 15 residues. The CDR3 spells CASSYLAGGLNEQFF. CDR3 sequence (DNA): TGTGCCAGCAGTTACTTGGCAGGGGGCCTAAATGAGCAGTTCTTC.

The chain employs TRBV11-2 and TRBJ1-1; D not resolved. Trimming took 0 bases from V and 1 from J, leaving 6 bases between them. Germline CDR1 reads SGHAT; CDR2 reads FQNNGV. This CDR3 is 14 amino acids long. The CDR3 reads CASSLEGPNTEAFF. The DNA for the CDR3 is TGTGCCAGCAGCTTAGAGGGCCCGAACACTGAAGCTTTCTTT.

This sequence joins TRBV19 and TRBJ2-3, with 8 bases fitting TRBD1. Losses at the gene ends were 3 bases for V and 6 bases for J; bases not matched to a gene: 5. This CDR3 is 14 amino acids long. Germline lookup yields CDR1 LNHDA and CDR2 SQIVND (reference sequence). The CDR3 coding sequence is TGTGCCAGTAGTATCACAGGGGGTAGGGATACGCAGTATTTT. Residues: CASSITGGRDTQYF.

This clone was observed once. This chain uses TRBV24-1 with TRBJ1-4; no definite D call. The CDR3 has 16 amino acids. Germline assignment: CDR1 KGHDR and CDR2 SFDVKD. V was clipped by 3 bases and J by 5 bases, with 15 bases between them. This CDR3 reads CATSDRIGGENEKLFF. Written as DNA, the CDR3 is TGTGCCACCAGTGATCGAATAGGAGGCGAGAATGAAAAACTGTTTTTT.

The CDR3 protein is CASSQVNEQYF. DNA of the CDR3: TGTGCCAGCAGCCAAGTCAACGAGCAGTACTTC. The rearrangement uses TRBV3-1 (or the pseudogene TRBV3-2) and TRBJ2-7; no clear D. Trimming shortened V by 1 base and J by 5 bases, and 3 bases separated the two germline ends. The germline V gene has CDR1 LGHDT and CDR2 YNNKEL (reference sequence). This CDR3 spans 11 amino acids.

The chain combines TRBV7-3 with TRBJ1-1, with a possible D match to TRBD1 (6 bases). V dropped 2 bases and J dropped 5 bases, with 9 bases sitting between them. This CDR3 is 13 amino acids long. In germline, CDR1 is SGHTA, CDR2 FQGTGA. The CDR3: CASSLGGATEAFF. The DNA of the CDR3 is TGTGCCAGCAGCTTAGGGGGGGCTACTGAAGCTTTCTTT.

The chain has TRBV7-8 and TRBJ1-3; D uncertain. The germline V gene encodes CDR1 SGHVS and CDR2 FQNEAQ. The CDR3 spans 14 residues. With 4 bases removed from V and 3 bases from J, the gap between germline ends came to 10 bases. CDR3 amino acids: CASSSRGFGNTIYF. DNA for the CDR3: TGTGCCAGCAGCTCGCGGGGTTTTGGAAACACCATATATTTT.

The chain is built from TRBV3-1 (or the pseudogene TRBV3-2) and TRBJ1-2; D gene ambiguous. CDR1 is LGHDT and CDR2 is YNNKEL in the germline V gene (reference sequence). CDR3 length equals 14 residues. Trimming removed 0 bases at V and 4 bases at J, with 9 bases between. The CDR3 is CASSQDGGSYGYTF. Written as DNA, the CDR3 is TGTGCCAGCAGCCAAGACGGCGGAAGCTATGGCTACACCTTC.

The rearrangement joins TRBV7-2 to TRBJ1-4; D perhaps matches TRBD1 (6 bases). The CDR3 covers 16 residues. The germline CDR1 and CDR2 sequences are SGHTA and FQGNSA. V was cut by 5 bases and J by 8 bases, with 21 bases left in between. CDR3 loop: CASSVYPGHLEEKLFF. Here the CDR3 DNA reads TGTGCCAGCAGCGTATACCCGGGACACTTGGAAGAAAAACTGTTTTTT.

Regarding this clone: Other DNA variants within this sample encode the same CDR3. This sequence joins TRBV18 and TRBJ1-1; D ambiguous. Deletions cut 2 bases from V and 2 bases from J, with 3 bases between. Germline lookup yields CDR1 KGHSH and CDR2 LQKENI. There are 12 residues in the CDR3. The chain's CDR3 is CASSPANTEAFF. The CDR3 DNA is TGTGCCAGCTCACCAGCTAACACTGAAGCTTTCTTT. The variable domain in full, with the rest retrieved from reference TRBV18 and TRBJ1-1, is NAGVMQNPRHLVRRRGQEARLRCSPMKGHSHVYWYRQLPEEGLKFMVYLQKENIIDESGMPKERFSAEFPKEGPSILRIQQVVRGDSAAYFCASSPANTEAFFGQGTRLTVV.

The rearrangement joins TRBV6-2 or TRBV6-3 to TRBJ2-7, with D maybe TRBD2 (5 bases). Trimming took 2 bases from V and 6 from J, leaving 17 bases between them. This CDR3 spans 15 amino acids. Germline V gene lookup returns CDR1 MNHEY and CDR2 SVGEGT. In DNA, the CDR3 is TGTGCCAGCAGTTACCCAGGTTCCTCAGGAGGCGAGCAGTACTTC. It is translated as CASSYPGSSGGEQYF.

The rearrangement joins TRBV19 to TRBJ2-7; 9 nucleotides match TRBD1. Germline CDR1 is LNHDA and CDR2 is SQIVND (reference sequence). Losses at the gene ends were 5 bases for V and 3 bases for J; bases not matched to a gene: 5. The CDR3 is 14 amino acids. The CDR3 coding sequence is TGTGCCAGTAGTGTCGGACAGGGGCTCTACGAGCAGTACTTC. This translates into CASSVGQGLYEQYF.

This chain uses TRBV7-8 with TRBJ2-1, with a tentative D call TRBD2 (5 bases). Germline CDR1 SGHVS, CDR2 FQNEAQ. The CDR3 loop spans 16 amino acids. Deletions cut 1 base from V and 5 bases from J, with 15 bases between. The CDR3 loop reads CASSLEAGGSHNEQFF. The CDR3 coding sequence is TGTGCCAGCAGCTTAGAGGCTGGCGGGTCCCACAATGAGCAGTTCTTC.

The chain is built from TRBV19 and TRBJ2-5; 9 bases fit TRBD1. The J segment lost 4 bases and the V segment lost 3 bases, leaving 6 bases of the junction unmatched. The CDR3 length is 15 residues. The germline gives CDR1 LNHDA, CDR2 SQIVND (reference sequence). CDR3: CASSMSTGGGETQYF. The CDR3 coding sequence is TGTGCCAGTAGTATGTCGACAGGGGGGGGAGAGACCCAGTACTTC.

This chain links TRBV11-2 with TRBJ1-1, with D tentatively TRBD1 (6 bases). The V gene lost 3 bases and the J gene lost 4 bases, with 18 bases spanning the gap. Looked up from germline, CDR1 is SGHAT and CDR2 is FQNNGV. The CDR3 has 16 amino acids. CDR3 in DNA: TGTGCCAGCAGCTTGGTTGTTGCAGGGGCGGGCACTGAAGCTTTCTTT. Encoded protein: CASSLVVAGAGTEAFF.

V usage is TRBV2 and J usage is TRBJ1-4; a weak D match, TRBD1 (5 bases). The ends were cut back, 4 bases at V and 7 bases at J, with 13 bases in the middle. The germline CDR1 and CDR2 sequences are SNHLY and FYNNEI. This CDR3 spans 14 amino acids. CDR3 residues: CASSVRQGVEKLFF. The CDR3 nucleotides read TGTGCCAGCAGTGTTCGGCAGGGCGTTGAAAAACTGTTTTTT. Complete variable domain (other parts from reference TRBV2 and TRBJ1-4): EPEVTQTPSHQVTQMGQEVILRCVPISNHLYFYWYRQILGQKVEFLVSFYNNEISEKSEIFDDQFSVERPDGSNFTLKIRSTKLEDSAMYFCASSVRQGVEKLFFGSGTQLSVL.

In its sample, this clone was seen once. The chain employs TRBV12-3 or TRBV12-4 and TRBJ1-5; D is unclear. Trimming removed 7 bases from V and 0 bases from J, with 7 bases in between. The CDR3 has 13 amino acids. The CDR3 DNA is TGTGCCAGCAATAGGGATAGCAATCAGCCCCAGCATTTT. This encodes CASNRDSNQPQHF.

The chain combines TRBV27 with TRBJ2-3, with TRBD1 matching 8 bases. With V trimmed by 6 bases and J by 2 bases, 7 bases remained unmatched. From germline, CDR1 is MNHEY and CDR2 SMNVEV (reference sequence). The CDR3 totals 15 residues. The CDR3 DNA follows: TGTGCCAGCAGGTTGGACAGGGTAAACACAGATACGCAGTATTTT. It translates to CASRLDRVNTDTQYF.

V usage is TRBV27 and J usage is TRBJ1-5; D unclear. This CDR3 has 15 amino acids. V lost 5 bases and J 1 base, leaving 12 bases between the germline ends. Germline V CDR1 and CDR2: MNHEY, SMNVEV (reference sequence). CDR3 nucleotides: TGTGCCAGCAGTATATACGGAAGGAGCAATCAGCCCCAGCATTTT. It is translated as CASSIYGRSNQPQHF.

This chain links TRBV27 with TRBJ1-1; maybe TRBD1 (6 bases). CDR3 size: 13 residues. V lost 3 bases and J 4 bases, leaving 9 bases between the germline ends. Germline CDR1 is MNHEY and CDR2 is SMNVEV (reference sequence). The CDR3 DNA follows: TGTGCCAGCAGTTTTGCAGGGGCCACTGAAGCTTTCTTT. Its translation is CASSFAGATEAFF.